This record covers a single TCR beta chain. Its antigen is still unknown. CDR3 size: 16 residues. Germline values: CDR1 SGHTA, CDR2 FQGTGA. Trimming took 2 bases from V and 5 from J; bases not matched to a gene: 9. The sample originates from a study of T cell repertoires in cytomegalovirus infection. Study-wide background: Recently identified HLA-C-restricted CMV epitopes and well-studied HLA-B-restricted CMV epitopes were used by the study. Overall study findings and caveats: The cumulative frequency of public TCR beta families distinguished individuals who carried CMV together with the relevant HLA. The ex vivo response was dominated by HLA-C-restricted CMV-specific TCR beta clonotypes.

TCRdb used MiXCR to reprocess the reads, holding one entry per CDR3 protein. Here the sample spans fewer than 850,000 distinct CDR3 sequences, under 35% being singletons. The TCR comes from a human donor in good health (CMV status not recorded). Some clones in this sample may be carry-over from other donors' samples. The sequences come from cultured CD8+ T cells from PBMCs, collected from culture after CMV antigen stimulation. The J gene is TRBJ2-3, the V gene TRBV7-3; TRBD2 agrees at 8 bases. CDR3 nucleotide sequence: TGTGCCAGCAGCTTAGGGGCCGGGGGGGCCAAAGATACGCAGTATTTT. Amino acids: CASSLGAGGAKDTQYF.